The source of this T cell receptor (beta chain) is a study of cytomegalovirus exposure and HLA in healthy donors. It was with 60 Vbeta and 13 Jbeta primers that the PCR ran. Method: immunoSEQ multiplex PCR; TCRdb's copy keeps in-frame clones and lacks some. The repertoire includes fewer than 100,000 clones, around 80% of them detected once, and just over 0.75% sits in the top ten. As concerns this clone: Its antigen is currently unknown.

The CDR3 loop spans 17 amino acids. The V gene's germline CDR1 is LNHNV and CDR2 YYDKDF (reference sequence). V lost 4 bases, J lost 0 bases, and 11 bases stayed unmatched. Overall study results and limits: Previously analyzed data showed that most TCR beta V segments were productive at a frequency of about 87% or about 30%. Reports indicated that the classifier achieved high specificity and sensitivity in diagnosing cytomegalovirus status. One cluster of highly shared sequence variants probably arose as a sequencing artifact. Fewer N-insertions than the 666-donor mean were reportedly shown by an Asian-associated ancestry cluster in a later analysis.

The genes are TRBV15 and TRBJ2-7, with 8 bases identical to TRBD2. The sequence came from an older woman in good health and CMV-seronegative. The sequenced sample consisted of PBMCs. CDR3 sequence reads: CATSNHWRRGASYEQYF. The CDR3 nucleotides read TGTGCCACCAGCAACCACTGGAGGCGGGGGGCCTCCTACGAGCAGTACTTC.